This T cell receptor beta chain was identified in a study of T cells after posttransplantation cyclophosphamide (dated by TCRdb to 2015 to 2016). As for the study more broadly: T cell repertoire reconstitution was tracked by TRB sequencing after myeloablative bone marrow transplantation in which posttransplantation cyclophosphamide was used as GVHD prophylaxis. Antigen receptor sequencing covered samples from some 36 PTCy-treated patients and 16 of their related bone marrow donors. Blood from all 34 PTCy patients who had 1-year posttransplant specimens underwent TRB sequencing. Up to roughly 3 additional blood samples from 2 to 5.2 years after transplant were also TRB-sequenced in 3 patients, as was pretransplant blood from 4 patients. Because TRA and TRB clonality were tightly correlated in several samples, subsequent TCR analyses were focused on TRB only. Public TRB sequences were queried against a database of over 3,600 sequences associated with responses to pathogens, tumor antigens, self-antigens and alloantigens.

The research as a whole found: Across around 48 patients, recipient CMV seropositivity and CMV reactivation were highly associated with TRB clonality; PTCy diversity was similar to CNI/methotrexate controls. At 1-2 months, donor-recipient similarity was low but rose over the first year, and the later blood repertoires were often dominated by donor CD8+ memory clones. The TRB repertoires of T cells infiltrating skin or GI tract showed only limited overlap with the TRB repertoires of T cells in blood.

Remarks on this clone: The clone's antigen remains unknown. No quality values exist for individual bases; no much larger clone is one base distant.

TRB sequencing was run on genomic DNA with either the immunoSEQ assay at survey resolution or the hsTCRB kit. In the authors' own workflow: The immunoSEQ software handled the initial read processing, while the LymphoSeq R package was used for the repertoire analyses. For each TRB dataset, clonality was calculated as 1 minus normalized Shannon entropy, and the Gini coefficient was computed as well. Phenotypes of unsorted samples were inferred by mapping TRB sequences from sorted subsets of the recipient or donor onto the same recipient's unsorted samples. In TCRdb, the immuneACCESS table is reduced to in-frame sequences with V and J assigned. These tables do not hold every clone; where another copy was compared, an unresolved V gene accounts for under half, and the others remain unexplained. V and J calls and clone size are copied from that table; D and trimming were computed from the DNA. Recorded for this sample are some 19,000 clones; 80% to 90% of them occurred a single time. The top ten clonotypes cover around 2% of the sample.

A control cohort of around ten patients who had been given myeloablative marrow transplants with methotrexate plus a calcineurin inhibitor was sampled 1 year after transplant. Peripheral blood and bone marrow mononuclear cells were isolated by Ficoll-Hypaque density centrifugation and cryopreserved. The germline V gene (reference sequence) sets CDR1 to LNHDA and CDR2 to SQIVND. Taken from cysteine to phenylalanine, the CDR3 has 17 residues. Just CDR3 DNA is preserved here, 51 bases in frame from base 1. V is cut by 5 bases and J by 3 bases, and the space between the germline ends is 19 bases. Sequencing was performed on PBMCs, taken less than 400 days after allogeneic stem cell transplant with calcineurin inhibitor and methotrexate. This chain joins TRBV19 to TRBJ2-2, with TRBD1 perhaps the D gene, on 7 matching bases. This TCR came from a female patient in her thirties or forties who received an allogeneic stem cell transplant from an unrelated donor, was CMV-positive, and had acute and chronic GVHD. Once a transplant has taken place, some T cells may be donor derived. The bases read TGTGCCAGTAGTCAAAGAGGGCCAGGGGGGTACACCGGGGAGCTGTTTTTT. It translates to CASSQRGPGGYTGELFF.